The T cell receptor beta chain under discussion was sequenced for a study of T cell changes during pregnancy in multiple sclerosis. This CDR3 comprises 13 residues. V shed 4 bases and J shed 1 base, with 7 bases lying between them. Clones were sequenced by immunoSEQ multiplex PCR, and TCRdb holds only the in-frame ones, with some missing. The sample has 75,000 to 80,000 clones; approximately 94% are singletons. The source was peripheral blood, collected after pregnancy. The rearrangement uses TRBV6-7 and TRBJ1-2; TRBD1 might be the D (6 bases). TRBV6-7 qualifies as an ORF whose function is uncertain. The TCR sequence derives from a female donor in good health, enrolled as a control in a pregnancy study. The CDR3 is CASSFRGNYGYTF. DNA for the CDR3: TGTGCCAGCAGTTTCAGGGGTAACTATGGCTACACCTTC.